The present T cell receptor beta chain was sequenced within a study of blood T cell repertoires in COVID-19 (dated by TCRdb to 2019 to 2021). Broadly, across the study: Collaborator samples came from the United States, Italy and Spain and covered acute and convalescent phases of COVID-19. The material from the prospective study consisted of cDNA or gDNA derived from T cells, B-cell-depleted T cells, or PBMCs. Deeply sampled blood TCRbeta repertoires from subjects exposed to, actively infected with, or recovered from COVID-19 were included in the dataset. The repertoires were made available in a free public database intended to serve as a resource for research on the immune response to SARS-CoV-2. Samples came from the ongoing ImmuneRACE study (first 160 participants) plus 1,254 subjects from 6 global collaborators. Sample metadata almost always included a de-identified subject ID, COVID-19 status, age in years and sex. HLA class I and class II types, where available, came from metadata supplied by the sample provider rather than from assay-based typing.

Participants in the prospective study were enrolled through a virtual design, were aged about 18 to 100 years, and lived in roughly 25 United States geographic areas. To assign participants to cohorts, the prospective study relied on clinical history that participants themselves reported in a screening survey and a study questionnaire. Exposed participants had been in contact, within 2 weeks of entering the study, with a person who had a PCR-confirmed or clinician-diagnosed case of COVID-19. In the prospective study, whole blood, serum and a nasopharyngeal or oropharyngeal swab were collected from each participant by mobile phlebotomists. Additional blood draws and questionnaires over an approximately two-month period could optionally be provided by prospective study participants. Before DNA extraction, prospective study blood samples were shipped either frozen or at room temperature. The immunoSEQ Assay, a bias-controlled multiplex PCR, was used to amplify TCRbeta CDR3 regions from genomic DNA. In the original analysis: Within the assay, amplification of reference gene primers was used to estimate how many nucleated cells each sample contained. Sequence reads were collapsed and filtered to measure the absolute abundance of every unique TCRbeta CDR3 rearrangement. For each sample, productive Simpson clonality was calculated by taking the square root of Simpson's diversity index across productive rearrangements. The source is immuneACCESS, and TCRdb retained only in-frame sequences with V and J called. Part of the clones is not carried over; for the studies checked, unresolved V genes explain less than half of this, and the remainder is unexplained. The V and J calls and clone size are taken from that table; D and trimming were inferred from the DNA. The sample contains 130,000 to 150,000 clones, roughly 84% of them found a single time. Together, the top ten hold less than 6% of the sample.

As to this clone: Its antigen is currently not known. Base qualities are missing; no much larger clone stands one base away.

V loses 10 bases at its end and J loses 6 bases; junction bases beyond the gene matches: 11. The cysteine opens and the phenylalanine closes a CDR3 of 14 amino acids. Only CDR3 DNA remains: 42 bases, in frame from the first base. Sequences ENHRY (CDR1) and SYGVKD (CDR2) are obtained from the germline V gene. The study at large found these results: Clinical and demographic metadata were provided uncurated, with the amount varying by source and participant.

This chain joins TRBV10-3 to TRBJ1-5, and TRBD1 aligns with 8 junction nucleotides. This TCR came from a woman between 50 and 59 years old who had been exposed to COVID-19. Input material: PBMCs or T cells enriched from blood (not recorded which). Here is the DNA: TGTGCCACCATAGACAGGGGAGGGGGTCAGCCCCAGCATTTT. Its product reads: CATIDRGGGQPQHF.